This T cell receptor (beta chain) was retrieved from a study of shared clonotypes between healthy human individuals. Donors were Caucasian adults residing in Nashville, Tennessee, USA. Over several immunoSEQ plates, each subset's genomic DNA was distributed in even portions. Ten immunoSEQ deep assay plates were used to sequence unsorted PBMC DNA. In the original analysis: For the immunoSEQ data, sequences were junction-only without quality scores, so filtering differed. Method: immunoSEQ multiplex PCR; TCRdb's copy keeps in-frame clones and lacks some. V and J calls and clone size are those listed in that table; D and trimming were worked out from the DNA. The repertoire consists of 470,000 or so clones, with around 73% occurring once and the leading ten covering around 13%. The sequenced sample was PBMCs. The receptor was derived from a woman between 40 and 55 years old in good health. Some clones in this sample may be carry-over from other donors' samples.

In DNA form, the CDR3 reads TGTGCCAGCAGCTCTTCAGGGGCTTCAGGAAACACCATATATTTT. This sequence encodes CASSSSGASGNTIYF. The rearrangement links TRBV5-6 to TRBJ1-3; weak D call: TRBD1 (6 bases). Germline V lookup: CDR1 SGHDT, CDR2 YYEEEE. This CDR3 comprises 15 residues. Between the trimmed V and J ends, which lost 3 bases and 4 bases, there was a span of 14 bases. The entire variable domain, with the rest obtained from reference TRBV5-6 and TRBJ1-3, is as follows: DAGVTQSPTHLIKTRGQQVTLRCSPKSGHDTVSWYQQALGQGPQFIFQYYEEEERQRGNFPDRFSGHQFPNYSSELNVNALLLGDSALYLCASSSSGASGNTIYFGEGSWLTVV.